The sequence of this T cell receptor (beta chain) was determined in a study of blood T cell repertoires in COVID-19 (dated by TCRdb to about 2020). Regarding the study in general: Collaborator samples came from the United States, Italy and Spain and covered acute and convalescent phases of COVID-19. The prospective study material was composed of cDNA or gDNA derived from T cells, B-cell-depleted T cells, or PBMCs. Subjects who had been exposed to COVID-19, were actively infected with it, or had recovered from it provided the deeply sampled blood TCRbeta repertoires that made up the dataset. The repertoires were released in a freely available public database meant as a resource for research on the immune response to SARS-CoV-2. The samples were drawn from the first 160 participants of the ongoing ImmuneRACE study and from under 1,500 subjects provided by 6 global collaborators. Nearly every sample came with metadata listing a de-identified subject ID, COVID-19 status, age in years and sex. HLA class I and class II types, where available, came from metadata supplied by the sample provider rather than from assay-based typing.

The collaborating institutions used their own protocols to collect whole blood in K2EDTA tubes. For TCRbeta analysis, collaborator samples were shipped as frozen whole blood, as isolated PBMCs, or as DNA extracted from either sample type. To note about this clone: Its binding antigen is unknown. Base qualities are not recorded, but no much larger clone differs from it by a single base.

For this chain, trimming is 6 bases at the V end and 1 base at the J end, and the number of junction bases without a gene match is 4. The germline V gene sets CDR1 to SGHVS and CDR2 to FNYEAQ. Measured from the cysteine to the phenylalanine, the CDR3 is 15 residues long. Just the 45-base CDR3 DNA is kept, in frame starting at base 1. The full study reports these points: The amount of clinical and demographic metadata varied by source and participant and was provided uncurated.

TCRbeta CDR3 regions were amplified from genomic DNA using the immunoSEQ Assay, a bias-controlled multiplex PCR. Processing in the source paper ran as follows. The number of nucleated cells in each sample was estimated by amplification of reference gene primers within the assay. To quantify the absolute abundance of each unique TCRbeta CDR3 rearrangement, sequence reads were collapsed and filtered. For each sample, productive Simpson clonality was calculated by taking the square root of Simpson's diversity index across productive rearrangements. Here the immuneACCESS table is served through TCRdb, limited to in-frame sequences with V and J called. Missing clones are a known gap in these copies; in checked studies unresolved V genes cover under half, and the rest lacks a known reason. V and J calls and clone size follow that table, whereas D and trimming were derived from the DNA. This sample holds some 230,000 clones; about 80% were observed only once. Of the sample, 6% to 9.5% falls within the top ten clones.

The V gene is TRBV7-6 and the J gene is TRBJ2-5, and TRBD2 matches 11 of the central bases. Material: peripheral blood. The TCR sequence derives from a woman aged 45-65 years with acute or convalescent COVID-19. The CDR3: CASRGLAAFQETQYF. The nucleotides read TGTGCCAGCAGGGGACTAGCGGCATTCCAAGAGACCCAGTACTTC. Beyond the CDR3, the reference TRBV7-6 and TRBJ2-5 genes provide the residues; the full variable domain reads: GAGVSQSPRYKVTKRGQDVALRCDPISGHVSLYWYRQALGQGPEFLTYFNYEAQQDKSGLPNDRFSAERPEGSISTLTIQRTEQRDSAMYRCASRGLAAFQETQYFGPGTRLLVL.